What follows are 30 T cell receptor beta chains derived from one specimen sequenced in a study of blood T cell repertoires in COVID-19. Libraries were prepared by immunoSEQ multiplex PCR; TCRdb keeps only in-frame clonotypes and omits some of them. Among 190,000 or so clones listed, about 87% were seen once. Input material: peripheral blood. Every receptor here comes from a man aged 40-50 years with active or convalescent COVID-19.

This clone was seen only once. J is TRBJ1-4 and V is TRBV30; TRBD1 agrees at 9 bases. There are 15 residues in the CDR3. From germline, CDR1 is GTSNPN and CDR2 SVGIG (reference sequence). Trimming took 1 base from V and 5 from J; bases not matched to a gene: 5. For the CDR3, the DNA is TGTGCCTGGAGTGGAGGGACAGGGCGGAATGAAAAACTGTTTTTT. Protein sequence: CAWSGGTGRNEKLFF.

The gene calls are TRBV21-1 and TRBJ2-5; the table calls TRBD2, which could not be checked here. TRBV21-1 corresponds to a pseudogene. The CDR3 sequence is 12 residues long. In DNA form, the CDR3 reads TGTGCCAGCACAAGGACTGAAGAGACCCAGTACTTC. It yields the protein CASTRTEETQYF.

The genes are TRBV12-3 or TRBV12-4 and TRBJ1-1; D possibly corresponds to TRBD1 (6 bases). This CDR3 comprises 13 residues. V was shortened by 5 bases and J by 4 bases, with 11 bases between the two germline ends. CDR3 sequence reads: CASSLDRFTEAFF. The CDR3, as DNA: TGTGCCAGCAGTCTCGACAGGTTCACTGAAGCTTTCTTT.

Only one count was recorded for this clone. CDR3 coding DNA: TGTGCCAGCAGCTCACTCCGGGGATACAATCAGCCCCAGCATTTT. Protein sequence: CASSSLRGYNQPQHF. J is TRBJ1-5 and V is TRBV7-2; D unclear. The V gene's germline CDR1 is SGHTA and CDR2 FQGNSA. V lost 4 bases and J lost 3, with 13 bases in between. This CDR3 is 15 amino acids long.

V usage is TRBV7-9 and J usage is TRBJ2-7; D may be TRBD1 (5 bases). Per the germline V gene, CDR1 is SEHNR and CDR2 is FQNEAQ (reference sequence). The CDR3 runs to 12 residues. V lost 3 bases, J lost 3 bases, and 6 bases lay in between. DNA of the CDR3: TGTGCCAGCAGCTTCGACAGCTACGAGCAGTACTTC. Encoded protein: CASSFDSYEQYF.

This chain uses TRBV19 with TRBJ1-1; D gene ambiguous. Germline V gives CDR1 LNHDA, CDR2 SQIVND (reference sequence). The CDR3 covers 17 residues. Trimming removed 7 bases at V and 0 bases at J, with 21 bases between. CDR3 nucleotides: TGTGCCAGTACTCAGGATTCCGGGGTCCACATGAACACTGAAGCTTTCTTT. The encoded protein is CASTQDSGVHMNTEAFF.

The chain combines TRBV4-1 with TRBJ2-5; 10 nucleotides line up with TRBD2. Per germline, CDR1 MGHRA and CDR2 YSYEKL. The ends lost 0 bases at V and 2 bases at J; junction bases unmatched: 9. The CDR3 has 18 residues. The CDR3 DNA is TGCGCCAGCAGCCAAGACCATCATGCTAGCGGGGGTCAAGAGACCCAGTACTTC. Protein product: CASSQDHHASGGQETQYF.

The chain uses TRBV29-1 and TRBJ2-3; tentatively, D is TRBD1 (6 bases). The CDR3 runs to 14 residues. V was shortened by 0 bases and J by 0 bases, with 7 bases between the two germline ends. Germline V CDR1 and CDR2: SQVTM, ANQGSEA. CDR3 nucleotide sequence: TGCAGCGTTGAAGACAGGGGAAGCACAGATACGCAGTATTTT. Protein sequence: CSVEDRGSTDTQYF.

The rearrangement links TRBV14 to TRBJ1-2; D may be TRBD1 (5 bases). The CDR3 is 13 amino acids. The V and J ends lost 5 bases and 4 bases respectively, with 11 bases between them. Germline V gene lookup returns CDR1 SGHDN and CDR2 FVKESK. The CDR3 here is CASSTRVSYGYTF. In DNA form, the CDR3 reads TGTGCCAGCAGCACCAGGGTTTCCTATGGCTACACCTTC. Together with reference TRBV14 and TRBJ1-2, the CDR3 gives the full variable domain: EAGVTQFPSHSVIEKGQTVTLRCDPISGHDNLYWYRRVMGKEIKFLLHFVKESKQDESGMPNNRFLAERTGGTYSTLKVQPAELEDSGVYFCASSTRVSYGYTFGSGTRLTVV.

Remarks on this clone: The same CDR3 also results from other DNA sequences found in this sample. The chain combines TRBV5-1 with TRBJ2-1, with D unresolved. The CDR3 contains 14 residues. Germline V gene lookup returns CDR1 SGHRS and CDR2 YFSETQ. Trimming removed 0 bases at V and 0 bases at J, with 4 bases between. The CDR3 spells CASSLDNSYNEQFF. DNA of the CDR3: TGCGCCAGCAGCTTGGATAACTCCTACAATGAGCAGTTCTTC.

V is TRBV6-5 and J is TRBJ1-5; D gene uncertain. Trimming cost V 7 bases and J 4 bases, with 8 bases left between them. The CDR3 has 12 residues. Germline assignment: CDR1 MNHEY and CDR2 SVGAGI. CDR3 protein: CASKQDNQPQHF. The CDR3 coding sequence is TGTGCCAGCAAGCAGGATAATCAGCCCCAGCATTTT.

The rearrangement joins TRBV29-1 to TRBJ1-1, with D perhaps TRBD1 (6 bases). This CDR3 comprises 15 residues. V was cut by 1 base and J by 4 bases, with 16 bases left in between. Per germline, CDR1 SQVTM and CDR2 ANQGSEA. The CDR3, as DNA: TGCAGCGTTGAAGGGGGGGGCCACCATGGCACTGAAGCTTTCTTT. Translating gives CSVEGGGHHGTEAFF.

This clone was found once. The V gene is TRBV18, the J gene TRBJ1-2; D not resolved. Trimming removed 0 bases from V and 4 bases from J, with 9 bases in between. The CDR3 is 14 residues long. From germline, CDR1 is KGHSH and CDR2 LQKENI. This CDR3 reads CASSPPVPGYGYTF. Here the CDR3 DNA reads TGTGCCAGCTCACCACCGGTTCCCGGCTATGGCTACACCTTC.

The chain uses TRBV6-1 and TRBJ1-6, with 9 bases lining up with TRBD1. In germline, CDR1 is MNHNS, CDR2 SASEGT. V was pared by 1 base and J by 10 bases, with 5 bases of the junction left unmatched. The CDR3 extends over 15 amino acids. CDR3 loop: CASSEVGTGWSPLHF. In DNA form, the CDR3 reads TGTGCCAGCAGTGAAGTAGGGACAGGGTGGTCACCCCTCCACTTT.

The gene calls are TRBV19 and TRBJ1-2, with D perhaps matching TRBD1 (6 bases). Germline V lookup: CDR1 LNHDA, CDR2 SQIVND (reference sequence). This CDR3 is 13 amino acids long. V was pared by 3 bases and J by 2 bases, with 7 bases between. The CDR3 loop is CASSIDRNYGYTF. CDR3 coding DNA: TGTGCCAGTAGTATCGACAGGAACTATGGCTACACCTTC.

On this clone itself: The junction and the germline gene differ at one end; a read error may be behind it. This chain uses TRBV7-7 with TRBJ2-7; 7 bases fit TRBD1. The CDR3 sequence is 14 residues long. CDR1 is SSHAT, CDR2 FNYEAQ, per germline (reference sequence). The CDR3 is CASSDPYRGGEQYF. In nucleotides, the CDR3 is TGTGCTAGCAGCGATCCTTACAGGGGCGGCGAGCAGTACTTC.

The genes are TRBV4-2 and TRBJ2-3; TRBD2 aligns across 7 bases. Per the germline V gene, CDR1 is LGHNA and CDR2 is YNFKEQ. The CDR3 is made up of 15 amino acids. The ends lost 1 base at V and 0 bases at J; junction bases unmatched: 1. Written as DNA, the CDR3 is TGTGCCAGCAGCCAAGGGCGGGGGAGCACAGATACGCAGTATTTT. It is translated as CASSQGRGSTDTQYF.

The rearrangement joins TRBV6-5 to TRBJ1-1; D unclear. The CDR3 has 14 amino acids. With 7 bases removed from V and 1 base from J, the gap between germline ends came to 13 bases. Germline V gene data show CDR1 as MNHEY and CDR2 as SVGAGI. CDR3 sequence (DNA): TGTGCCAGCATGTATATGCCGGGGAACACTGAAGCTTTCTTT. Encoded protein: CASMYMPGNTEAFF.

The chain employs TRBV11-3 and TRBJ1-1; TRBD1 is a possible D gene (5 bases). Germline CDR1 reads SGHNT; CDR2 reads YENEEA. Trimming removed 1 base at V and 3 bases at J, with 18 bases between. The CDR3 is 17 residues long. CDR3 in DNA: TGTGCCAGCAGCTTAGCGGGGGACGGGGTTCGTGACACTGAAGCTTTCTTT. Amino acids: CASSLAGDGVRDTEAFF.

The chain couples TRBV3-1 (or the pseudogene TRBV3-2) to TRBJ1-1, with 9 bases fitting TRBD1. The V and J ends lost 7 bases and 6 bases, in that order; junction bases with no gene match: 9. The CDR3 has 14 residues. CDR1 LGHDT and CDR2 YNNKEL come from the germline V gene (reference sequence). The chain's CDR3 is CASISGTGKAEAFF. CDR3 in DNA: TGTGCCAGCATCTCCGGGACAGGGAAAGCTGAAGCTTTCTTT.

The J gene is TRBJ2-2, the V gene TRBV6-1, with 8 bases fitting TRBD1. Germline CDR1 MNHNS, CDR2 SASEGT. V gave up 2 bases and J gave up 3 bases; unmatched junction bases: 8. The CDR3 is 17 residues long. The CDR3 coding sequence is TGTGCCAGCAGTGAAAAGCTACAGGGGGGATACACCGGGGAGCTGTTTTTT. It encodes CASSEKLQGGYTGELFF.

This clone was observed a single time. This chain joins TRBV19 and TRBJ2-4; maybe TRBD2 (6 bases). CDR1 and CDR2 (germline): LNHDA, SQIVND (reference sequence). V was trimmed by 3 bases and J by 2 bases, leaving 17 bases between them. CDR3 length equals 17 residues. The DNA of the CDR3 is TGTGCCAGTAGTATCTGGGGCGGAGGAGGGACCAAAAACATTCAGTACTTC. The encoded protein is CASSIWGGGGTKNIQYF.

J is TRBJ1-5 and V is TRBV7-6; D gene ambiguous. V lost 1 base and J 3 bases, leaving 16 bases between the germline ends. Germline V gene lookup returns CDR1 SGHVS and CDR2 FNYEAQ. This CDR3 is 17 amino acids long. The CDR3 protein is CASSLGLPGIFNQPQHF. CDR3 nucleotides: TGTGCCAGCAGCTTAGGATTGCCAGGCATCTTCAATCAGCCCCAGCATTTT.

This chain connects TRBV5-1 to TRBJ2-2; D unclear. The CDR3 spans 15 residues. The V gene's germline CDR1 is SGHRS and CDR2 YFSETQ. The V end lost 4 bases, the J end lost 1 base, and 11 bases lay between the germline ends. The CDR3 protein is CASSPRSENTGELFF. The CDR3, as DNA: TGCGCCAGCAGCCCTAGGTCGGAGAACACCGGGGAGCTGTTTTTT.

The chain joins TRBV5-4 to TRBJ2-5, with 8 bases matching TRBD1. The V and J ends lost 0 bases and 2 bases, in that order; junction bases with no gene match: 9. From germline, CDR1 is SGHNT and CDR2 YYREEE (reference sequence). The CDR3 contains 17 residues. This chain's CDR3 is CASSLAGQGRPQETQYF. CDR3 nucleotides: TGTGCCAGCAGCTTGGCCGGACAGGGAAGACCGCAAGAGACCCAGTACTTC.

The chain has TRBV24-1 and TRBJ2-2; 10 nucleotides match TRBD1. The CDR3 contains 16 residues. Germline-derived CDR1 and CDR2 are KGHDR and SFDVKD. Trimming removed 4 bases from V and 3 bases from J; junction bases left unmatched: 4. The CDR3 sequence is CATSEPGTGDTGELFF. CDR3 in DNA: TGTGCCACCAGTGAGCCCGGGACAGGGGACACCGGGGAGCTGTTTTTT.

The CDR3 protein is CASRAQGGSNQPQHF. The CDR3 DNA follows: TGTGCCAGCAGGGCACAGGGAGGGAGCAATCAGCCCCAGCATTTT. The rearrangement joins TRBV2 to TRBJ1-5, with D tentatively TRBD1 (6 bases). V dropped 6 bases and J dropped 1 base, with 13 bases sitting between them. Germline CDR1 is SNHLY and CDR2 is FYNNEI. This CDR3 has 15 amino acids.

The chain uses TRBV7-3 and TRBJ2-7; 12 bases agree with TRBD2. V dropped 4 bases and J dropped 5; count of bases not matched to a gene: 6. The CDR3 length is 15 residues. CDR1 is SGHTA, CDR2 FQGTGA, per germline. The CDR3 here is CASSCRLAGVHEQYF. CDR3 nucleotide sequence: TGTGCCAGCAGCTGCCGACTAGCGGGGGTCCACGAGCAGTACTTC. Full variable domain (rest looked up from reference TRBV7-3 and TRBJ2-7): GAGVSQTPSNKVTEKGKYVELRCDPISGHTALYWYRQSLGQGPEFLIYFQGTGAADDSGLPNDRFFAVRPEGSVSTLKIQRTERGDSAVYLCASSCRLAGVHEQYFGPGTRLTVT.

A few counts support this clone. The chain uses TRBV2 and TRBJ1-1, with a possible D match to TRBD1 (6 bases). This CDR3 comprises 16 residues. Germline V CDR1 and CDR2: SNHLY, FYNNEI. Trimming shortened V by 0 bases and J by 3 bases, and 14 bases separated the two germline ends. CDR3 in DNA: TGTGCCAGCAGTGAAGCGTTAACAGGGAGGGACACTGAAGCTTTCTTT. Its protein product is CASSEALTGRDTEAFF.

This clone was detected only a few times. The chain links TRBV3-1 (or the pseudogene TRBV3-2) to TRBJ2-7; 7 positions match TRBD1. This CDR3 spans 13 amino acids. Germline-derived CDR1 and CDR2 are LGHDT and YNNKEL (reference sequence). V shed 6 bases, J shed 1 base, and the junction held 3 bases outside the gene matches. The CDR3 here is CASSQQGSYEQYF. CDR3 sequence (DNA): TGTGCCAGCAGTCAACAGGGGTCCTACGAGCAGTACTTC.